This T cell receptor (beta chain) emerged from a study of cytomegalovirus exposure and HLA in healthy donors (dated by TCRdb to between 2016 and 2019). Context from the whole study: According to an earlier analysis of several hundred of the donors, some 180 million T cells yielded 95 million to 140 million unique TCR beta sequences and around 280 Gb of sequence data. An early release covering 500 to 750 HLA-typed donors comprised approximately 290 gigabases of sequencing data and around 80 million unique TCR sequences. Among the roughly 430 genotyped donors, around 81% belonged to the genetic ancestry cluster associated with self-reported Caucasian donors. The aim of the study was to test whether cataloging public T cell receptors could identify signatures of past pathogen exposure. The study profiled the T cell repertoires of about 720 subjects by immunosequencing and related them to cytomegalovirus serostatus. In addition to the first cohort of several hundred subjects, a separate validation cohort of approximately 110 different subjects was used. To predict cytomegalovirus infection status, the study brought together high-throughput TCR immunosequencing, statistical association of individual TCRs with disease status, and machine learning. A later analysis re-analyzed previously published TCR beta repertoires from several hundred donors and added high-resolution HLA genotyping to study TCR occurrence patterns. Rather than drawing on any new phenotypic data, the later analysis identified candidate immune exposures from TCR beta sequences and the way those sequences occurred across donors. In an earlier analysis of roughly 540 of the donors, high-throughput TCR beta sequencing was used to judge whether each TCR beta V gene segment behaved as functional or pseudogenic. Donor age, sex, ethnicity and CMV serostatus were compiled together with the repertoire data. In a later genetic analysis, genome-wide SNP genotypes for about three fifths of the roughly 670 donors were used, and that subset was treated as a discovery cohort. Every discovery cohort repertoire had been produced on one sequencing platform. Class I and class II HLA loci were covered by the typing at four-digit resolution. Typing coverage differed by locus: A, B, C, DRB1 and DQB1 were typed in about 620-640 donors, DQA1 in 522, DPA1 in some 600, and DPB1 in 450 to 490. Because of strong linkage in the cohort, roughly five DR-DQ haplotypes were treated as single units for association and clustering. Among 398 genotyped donors of the cohort, an average of around 240,000 unique TCR beta nucleotide sequences was sequenced per donor, of which about 19% were non-productive.

The library came from the immunoSEQ multiplex PCR assay. For the multiplex PCR, a mixture combining 60 forward primers for TCR Vbeta segments and 13 reverse primers for TCR Jbeta segments was used. The CDR3 region of rearranged TCR beta genes was amplified from genomic DNA with a multiplex PCR assay. The Illumina HiSeq System was used to sequence the amplified TCR beta libraries as 87-base-pair reads. Per the original workflow: A later analysis counted 65 million to 90 million unique TCR beta chains across the 640 or so repertoires, and roughly 11 million of these chains were shared by at least two donors. A nearest-neighbor algorithm error-corrected the raw reads and collapsed the reads into unique sequences, merging closely related sequences to remove PCR and sequencing errors. V, D and J gene segments were assigned by aligning CDR3 sequences to IMGT reference sequences. For a sequence to be retained, a match of at least six nucleotides was required to both a V gene segment and a J gene segment. Rearrangements were classified as productive when the CDR3 lacked stop codons and remained in frame with V and J, and all other rearrangements were classified as non-productive. CDR3 was defined according to IMGT convention as the region running from the second conserved V-encoded cysteine to the conserved J-encoded phenylalanine. The earlier analysis of about 610 of the donors excluded sequences that lacked an unambiguous match to a single V gene segment. An earlier analysis of 587 of the donors called V segments functional above 56.7% productive rearrangements and segregating when the between-donor standard deviation exceeded 5%. A statistical classification framework was developed to diagnose cytomegalovirus status using the catalog of TCR beta chain sequences. A later analysis assigned V and J genes by comparing TCR nucleotide sequences with IMGT/GENE-DB human TR gene sequences. A later analysis assigned CDR3 sequences and most-parsimonious VDJ recombination scenarios with the TCRdist pipeline. In a later analysis, each TCR beta chain was defined by its CDR3 amino acid sequence together with its V-gene family, and reads without a unique V-gene family were excluded. In a later analysis, fewer than 650 highly shared, low-generation-probability nucleotide sequences were removed to address suspected cross-contamination and a sequencing artifact. A later analysis calculated a clonal expansion index for each public chain from normalized within-repertoire ranks of inferred template counts. In a later analysis, generation probabilities were computed using a VDJ recombination model fitted to out-of-frame rearrangements, and the results were checked against IGoR. In a later analysis, TCR-TCR, TCR-HLA and TCR-CMV co-occurrence was scored with hypergeometric tests, and a repertoire-size bias correction was applied to TCR pairs. False discovery rates were estimated in a later analysis by permuting HLA or CMV assignments 20 times. A later analysis grouped co-occurring TCRs with DBSCAN, adding TCRdist sequence similarity when clustering within HLA-allele-positive subsets. Repertoires with fewer than 30,000 or more than 120,000 public chains were left out of co-occurrence clustering, as were about 5 repertoires with anomalous nucleotide sharing. The source is immuneACCESS, and TCRdb retained only in-frame sequences with V and J called. Part of the clones is not carried over; for the studies checked, unresolved V genes explain less than half of this, and the remainder is unexplained. V and J calls and clone size are as listed in that table; D and trimming were resolved from the DNA. This sample lists over 130,000 clones; 55% to 75% were detected once. The leading ten clones occupy roughly 7% of the sample.

Only a few counts were recorded for this clone. This receptor's antigen is unknown. It has no much larger one-base neighbor in the sample; base qualities were not kept. Summary of the overall study and its limitations: In a later analysis, HLA-associated TCR beta chains showed more clonal expansion and lower generation probabilities than non-associated chains that were equally common. The presence/absence analyses assumed that sequencing depth was roughly uniform across donors, and that assumption may not be true. In a later analysis, several top co-occurrence clusters were reported to appear linked to parvovirus B19, influenza, CMV and Epstein-Barr virus. The authors suggested that the approach could potentially be extended to other disease states and immunological phenotypes. Broadly in line with IMGT annotations, most TCR beta V segments showed up in productive rearrangements about 90% or about 30% of the time in an earlier analysis of about 500 of the donors. Immune exposure information for the cohort was limited to CMV serostatus. According to a later genetic analysis, donors in an Asian-associated ancestry cluster had fewer N-insertions in productive TCRs than the approximately 630-donor mean. In a later analysis, some 18,000 TCR beta sequences were associated with specific HLA alleles at a false discovery rate of 0.05. A few of the identified cytomegalovirus-associated TCR beta chains were confirmed in vitro to be specific for cytomegalovirus antigens. Most TCR sequences were seen in very few donors, while some public TCRs were found in many individuals. Strong co-occurrence of HLA alleles, especially DR and DQ, made assigning TCR associations to individual alleles difficult. The earlier analysis of 587 of the donors excluded fewer than 20 rarely observed V segments, including chromosome 9 orphons, because counts were too low. A later analysis found that TCR association rates varied across HLA loci, with DRB1 alleles showing the most associated TCRs and HLA-C alleles the fewest. Correlated functional status among segregating V segments might be attributable to linkage disequilibrium, but an unknown experimental factor could not be ruled out. Most CMV-associated TCR beta chains appeared to be HLA-restricted in a later analysis, and the HLA associations seemed to be driven largely by CMV exposure. This cohort had only TCR beta chains sequenced, and the lack of alpha or paired-chain data limited which features could be detected. A later genetic analysis associated a missense DCLRE1C variant with V-gene and J-gene trimming of TCR beta chains, and an independent cohort replicated the association. The study gave a list of 150 to 200 TCR beta chains associated with cytomegalovirus. HLA typing was unavailable for some donors at each locus, so association tests used only the typed subset. Cytomegalovirus status was reported to be diagnosed by the classifier with high specificity and sensitivity in both the original and validation cohorts. A group of highly shared sequence variants was considered likely to be a technical artifact of the sequencing pipeline. A further reported finding was that TCR beta sequences accurately predicted the HLA-A and HLA-B alleles for most subjects in the first cohort.

In total, approximately 700 healthy bone marrow donors made up the cohort. Cohort members were all nominally healthy when sampled, although unrecorded immune exposures were likely present. The donor was CMV seropositive and belonged to the group of 250 to 300 seropositive cohort members. Each donor provided a peripheral blood sample, and peripheral blood mononuclear cells were used for TCR beta sequencing. The Qiagen DNeasy Blood Extraction Kit was used to extract genomic DNA from the blood cell samples. This receptor was identified in a woman aged 60 to 75 in good health and CMV-seropositive. The sample comprised PBMCs.

The CDR3 corresponds to CASSRQEANYGYTF. The DNA sequence is given as TGTGCCAGCAGTCGACAAGAAGCTAACTATGGCTACACCTTC. The rearranged chain carries TRBV6-6 and TRBJ1-2; the D gene assignment is ambiguous. The CDR3, from cysteine to phenylalanine, totals 14 residues. The CDR3 DNA has 42 bases and is translated from base 1. CDR1 and CDR2, per the germline V gene (reference sequence), are MNHNY and SVGAGI. The trim is 5 bases for V and 0 bases for J, with a gap of 10 bases between the germline ends.